One TCR beta chain is described in this entry. The ends were cut back, 5 bases at V and 8 bases at J, with 13 bases in the middle. Germline lookup yields CDR1 MNHEY and CDR2 SMNVEV (reference sequence). The CDR3 contains 13 residues. Repertoires were generated with immunoSEQ multiplex PCR, while TCRdb's copy carries only in-frame clones and drops some. The profile shows 40,000 or so clones, about 86% of them singletons. This specimen comes from a study of OX40 agonist ivuxolimab in advanced cancers. Study details: Administration of intravenous ivuxolimab to patients occurred every 2 weeks at 0.01 to 10 mg/kg. Every patient in dose escalation had hepatocellular carcinoma, melanoma, renal cell or head and neck cancer.

This rearrangement joins TRBV27 to TRBJ1-3; weak D call: TRBD1 (5 bases). The sequence was collected from an adult with an advanced solid tumor such as melanoma, head and neck, liver or kidney cancer. Sample: CD4+ or CD8+ T cells sorted from blood, taken in a trial of the OX40 agonist ivuxolimab. The DNA of the CDR3 is TGTGCCAGCAGTCTCGGGACGGGTGACACCATATATTTT. This gives the protein CASSLGTGDTIYF.